Below are 3 T cell receptor beta chains sequenced from a single sample in a study of T cells in Graves' hyperthyroidism and ophthalmopathy. Regions amplified from RNA transcripts were the TCR beta CDR3 regions. The TCR CDR3 first-round RT-PCR relied on the HTBI primer set. TCRdb redid the calling of the multiplex PCR reads with MiXCR, one entry per CDR3 protein. The table lists hundreds of thousands of distinct CDR3 sequences, 18% of them singletons, with roughly 17% in the top ten. Sequences were obtained from blood. The receptors come from a woman between 45 and 65 years old with Graves' hyperthyroidism that later progressed to Graves' ophthalmopathy.

Comment on this clonotype: This could be a read error, since a much larger clone is one nucleotide away. This rearrangement joins TRBV5-8 to TRBJ2-7; 7 nucleotides match TRBD1. CDR3 length: 15 residues. The V segment lost 4 bases and the J segment 7 bases; nucleotides outside the gene matches: 14. The germline V gene encodes CDR1 SGHTS and CDR2 YDEGEE. CDR3 coding DNA: TGTGCCAGCAGCACCGAGGGGGCGTCGTACAATGAGCAGTACTTC. Translation gives CASSTEGASYNEQYF.

This rearrangement joins TRBV7-8 to TRBJ2-1; TRBD2 matches 13 bases. Looked up from germline, CDR1 is SGHVS and CDR2 is FQNEAQ. CDR3 length equals 19 residues. V gave up 3 bases and J gave up 4 bases; unmatched junction bases: 12. CDR3 region: CASSLTGLAGLPRYNEQFF. The CDR3 DNA sequence: TGTGCCAGCAGCTTGACGGGACTAGCGGGACTCCCTAGGTACAATGAGCAGTTCTTC.

This clonotype came up many times. The chain has TRBV5-8 and TRBJ2-7; the match to TRBD1 covers 9 bases. The V segment lost 2 bases and the J segment 6 bases; nucleotides outside the gene matches: 6. The CDR3 totals 14 residues. In germline, CDR1 is SGHTS, CDR2 YDEGEE. CDR3 residues: CASSFAGTGPEQYF. CDR3 DNA: TGTGCCAGCAGCTTTGCCGGGACAGGGCCCGAGCAGTACTTC.